These T cell receptor beta chains were read from a single sample in a study of radiation and T cells in renal cell carcinoma. The method was immunoSEQ multiplex PCR; TCRdb's version includes in-frame clones alone and lacks a portion of them. This sample yields some 150,000 clones, of which less than 85% are seen a single time; 20% to 25% belongs to the top ten. Source: blood, taken from a patient whose treatment included radiotherapy and nephrectomy. The receptors here all came from a woman in her forties or fifties with renal cell carcinoma. CDR3s include the opening cysteine and the closing phenylalanine or tryptophan. D genes are given only for firm matches. Clone size is shown for a subset of rows, as once, few, many or a class of expanded clone.

d_call clone_size j_call v_call cdr3_nt cdr3_aa
TRBD2 . TRBJ2-3 TRBV5-4 TGTGCCAGCAGCCCGCCGATGGCGGGAGGATCAGATACGCAGTATTTT CASSPPMAGGSDTQYF
. . TRBJ2-7 TRBV7-9 TGTGCCACCGACGAGCAGTACTTC CATDEQYF
. . TRBJ1-1 TRBV7-2 TGTGCCAGCAGCTCCACAGCCATGAACACTGAAGCTTTCTTT CASSSTAMNTEAFF
. few TRBJ2-1 TRBV5-6 TGTGCCAGCAGCTTCGACTACAGCTCCTACAATGAGCAGTTCTTC CASSFDYSSYNEQFF
TRBD2 . TRBJ2-3 TRBV28 TGTGCCAGCAGTCCTACTGGACTAGCGGGGACCACAGATACGCAGTATTTT CASSPTGLAGTTDTQYF
TRBD1 . TRBJ2-7 TRBV6-1 TGTGCCAGTACGCCCATAGGGGGCGTCTCCTACGAGCAGTACTTC CASTPIGGVSYEQYF
TRBD1 . TRBJ1-5 TRBV30 TGTGCCTGGAGTGTACCAGGGGGAAAGCAGCCCCAGCATTTT CAWSVPGGKQPQHF
. . TRBJ2-7 TRBV7-8 TGTGCCAGCAGCTTAGGAGGTGCAGGACCCCGGGTCGAGCAGTACTTC CASSLGGAGPRVEQYF
. . TRBJ2-2 TRBV6-6 TGTGCCAGCAGTTACCCAGGACAGACTAACACCGGGGAGCTGTTTTTT CASSYPGQTNTGELFF
TRBD1 many TRBJ1-2 TRBV14 TGTGCCAGCAGCCCGCTGACAGGGCTCGGCTATGGCTACACCTTC CASSPLTGLGYGYTF
. . TRBJ1-6 TRBV9 TGTGCCAGCAGCGCCACTGGCTCCTATAATTCACCCCTCCACTTT CASSATGSYNSPLHF
. . TRBJ1-1 TRBV7-9 TGTGCCAGCAGCTCCCCCATAGACCTGAACACTGAAGCTTTCTTT CASSSPIDLNTEAFF
TRBD1 . TRBJ1-1 TRBV5-1 TGCGCCAGCAGCTCACGGACAGGTTTGAACACTGAAGCTTTCTTT CASSSRTGLNTEAFF